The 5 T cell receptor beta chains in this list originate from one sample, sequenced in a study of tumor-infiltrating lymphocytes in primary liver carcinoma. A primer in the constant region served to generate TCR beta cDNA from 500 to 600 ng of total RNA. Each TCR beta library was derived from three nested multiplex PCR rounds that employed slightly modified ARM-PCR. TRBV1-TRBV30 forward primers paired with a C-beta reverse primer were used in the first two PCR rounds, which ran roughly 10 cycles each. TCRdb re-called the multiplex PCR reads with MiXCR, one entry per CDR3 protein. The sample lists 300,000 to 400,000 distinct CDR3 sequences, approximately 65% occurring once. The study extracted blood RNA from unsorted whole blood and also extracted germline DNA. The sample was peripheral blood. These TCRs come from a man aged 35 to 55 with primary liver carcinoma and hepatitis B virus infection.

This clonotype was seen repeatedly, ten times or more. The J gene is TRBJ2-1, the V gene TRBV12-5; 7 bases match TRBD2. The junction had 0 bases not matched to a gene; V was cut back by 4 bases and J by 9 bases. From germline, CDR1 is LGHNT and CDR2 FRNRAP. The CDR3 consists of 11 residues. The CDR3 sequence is CASGSGGEQFF. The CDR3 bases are TGTGCTAGTGGTTCGGGAGGTGAGCAGTTCTTC.

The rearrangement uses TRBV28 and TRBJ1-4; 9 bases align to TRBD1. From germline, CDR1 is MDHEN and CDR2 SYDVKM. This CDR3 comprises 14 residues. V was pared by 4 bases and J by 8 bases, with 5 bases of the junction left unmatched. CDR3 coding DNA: TGTGCCAGCAGTTACAGGGGGCGGCAGGAAAAACTGTTTTTT. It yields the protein CASSYRGRQEKLFF. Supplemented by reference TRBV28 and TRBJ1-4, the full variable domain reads DVKVTQSSRYLVKRTGEKVFLECVQDMDHENMFWYRQDPGLGLRLIYFSYDVKMKEKGDIPEGYSVSREKKERFSLILESASTNQTSMYLCASSYRGRQEKLFFGSGTQLSVL.

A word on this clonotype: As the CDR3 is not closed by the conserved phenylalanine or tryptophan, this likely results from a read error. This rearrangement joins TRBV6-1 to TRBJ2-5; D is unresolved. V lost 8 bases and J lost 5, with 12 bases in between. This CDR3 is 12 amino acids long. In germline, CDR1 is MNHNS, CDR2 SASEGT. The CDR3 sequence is CASGLLRETQYL. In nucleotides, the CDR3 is TGTGCCAGCGGCCTATTACGGGAGACCCAGTACCTC.

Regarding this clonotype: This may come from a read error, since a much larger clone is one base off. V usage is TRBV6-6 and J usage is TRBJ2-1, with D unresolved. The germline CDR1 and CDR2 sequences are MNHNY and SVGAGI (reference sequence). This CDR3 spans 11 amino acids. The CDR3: CSSSSSGEQFF. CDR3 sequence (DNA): TGTTCCAGCAGTTCATCCGGGGAGCAGTTCTTC.

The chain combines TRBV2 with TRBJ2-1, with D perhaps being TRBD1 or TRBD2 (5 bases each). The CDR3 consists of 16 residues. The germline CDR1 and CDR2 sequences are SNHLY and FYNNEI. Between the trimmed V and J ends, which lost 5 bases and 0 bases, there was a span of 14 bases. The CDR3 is CASSNRDVSSYNEQFF. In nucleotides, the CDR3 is TGTGCCAGCAGTAACCGGGACGTAAGCTCCTACAATGAGCAGTTCTTC.